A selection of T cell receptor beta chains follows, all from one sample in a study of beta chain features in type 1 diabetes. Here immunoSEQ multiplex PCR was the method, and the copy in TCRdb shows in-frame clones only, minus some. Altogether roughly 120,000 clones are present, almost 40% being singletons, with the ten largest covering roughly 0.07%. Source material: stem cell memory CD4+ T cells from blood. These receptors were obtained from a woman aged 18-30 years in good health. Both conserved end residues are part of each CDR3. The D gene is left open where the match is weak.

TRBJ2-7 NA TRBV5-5 CASSLPTTSYEQYF
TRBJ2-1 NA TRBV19 CASSDRRLTNNEQFF
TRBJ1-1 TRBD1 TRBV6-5 CASSYTWTGTYTEAFF
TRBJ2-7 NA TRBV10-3 CASREIPYEQYF
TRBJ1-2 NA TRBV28 CASSTVQGSNGYTF
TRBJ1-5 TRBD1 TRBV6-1 CASSESNRGGNQPQHF
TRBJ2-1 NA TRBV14 CASSPLVRYNEQFF
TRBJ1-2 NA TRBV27 CASSSLQGFYGYTF
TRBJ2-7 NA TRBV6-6 CASSYGTYTDYEQYF
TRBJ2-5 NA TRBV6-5 CASRVRRQETQYF
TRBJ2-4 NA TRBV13 CASRSGKGNIQYF
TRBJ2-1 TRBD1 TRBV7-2 CASSRNTVGQGRNEQFF
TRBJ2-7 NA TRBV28 CASKMKWVGAYEQYF
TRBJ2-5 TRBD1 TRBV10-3 CAISETGVAQETQYF
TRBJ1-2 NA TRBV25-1 CASSEYDSNYGYTF
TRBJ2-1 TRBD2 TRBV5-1 CASRAVAGVNEQFF
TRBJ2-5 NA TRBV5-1 CASSFISGQETQYF
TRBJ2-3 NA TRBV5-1 CASSLAGFTDTQYF
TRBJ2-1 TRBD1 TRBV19 CASRVPGGKEQFF
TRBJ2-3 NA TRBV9 CASRPGHSTDTQYF
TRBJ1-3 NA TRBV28 CASSFTVRSGNTIYF
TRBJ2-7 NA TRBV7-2 CASSFYRVGYEQYF
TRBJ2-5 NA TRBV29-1 CSVEVGLQETQYF